This entry describes one T cell receptor (beta chain). As yet, its antigen is unknown. Trimming removed 7 bases at V and 4 bases at J, with 11 bases between. The CDR3 sequence is 12 residues long. The V gene's germline CDR1 is SQVTM and CDR2 ANQGSEA. T lymphocytes (CD4+ and CD8+) were sorted from PBMCs. The data belong to a study of CD8+ T cells in alopecia areata. Across the whole study: At a dose of 5 to 10 mg twice daily, oral tofacitinib was given to treated patients.

Following extraction, RNA underwent reverse transcription to cDNA, which served as the sequencing template. Sequenced by immunoSEQ multiplex PCR; TCRdb stores in-frame clones only, minus some. The data show around 140,000 clones, 51% seen once. General study points: Sharing of TCRs across patients appeared less clear than in mice, possibly for HLA-related reasons. Lesional scalp exceeded normal scalp in clonality, especially in alopecia totalis/universalis.

The specimen was CD4+ T cells sorted from blood, collected at week 0. The rearrangement joins TRBV29-1 to TRBJ1-3; the D gene is possibly TRBD1 (5 bases). This TCR derives from a human donor with alopecia areata. Here the CDR3 reads CSAGFSGNTIYF. CDR3 coding DNA: TGCAGCGCAGGGTTTAGCGGAAACACCATATATTTT.